Many counts were recorded for the clone carrying this T cell receptor beta chain. The antigen remains undetermined. Graves' hyperthyroidism was deemed stable absent ophthalmopathy progression within 18 months. Trimming shortened V by 0 bases and J by 1 base, and 0 bases separated the two germline ends. CDR1 is SGHTA, CDR2 FQGNSA, per germline. The CDR3 is made up of 13 amino acids. The source of the sample is a study of T cells in Graves' hyperthyroidism and ophthalmopathy. The study, taken as a whole, reports: Among thyroid clonotypes expanded above 0.001, most also appeared in blood.

TCR beta CDR3 region amplification was performed from RNA transcripts. During a first-round RT-PCR of the TCR CDR3, the HTBI primer set was used. TCRdb passed the multiplex PCR reads through MiXCR, listing each CDR3 protein once. The table includes about 420,000 distinct CDR3 sequences, approximately 13% detected once. The source of this sequence is a woman between 18 and 30 years old with Graves' hyperthyroidism. V usage is TRBV7-2 and J usage is TRBJ1-4; D remains unclear. Source material: blood. CDR3 DNA sequence: TGTGCCAGCAGCTTAGCAACTAATGAAAAACTGTTTTTT. The encoded protein is CASSLATNEKLFF.